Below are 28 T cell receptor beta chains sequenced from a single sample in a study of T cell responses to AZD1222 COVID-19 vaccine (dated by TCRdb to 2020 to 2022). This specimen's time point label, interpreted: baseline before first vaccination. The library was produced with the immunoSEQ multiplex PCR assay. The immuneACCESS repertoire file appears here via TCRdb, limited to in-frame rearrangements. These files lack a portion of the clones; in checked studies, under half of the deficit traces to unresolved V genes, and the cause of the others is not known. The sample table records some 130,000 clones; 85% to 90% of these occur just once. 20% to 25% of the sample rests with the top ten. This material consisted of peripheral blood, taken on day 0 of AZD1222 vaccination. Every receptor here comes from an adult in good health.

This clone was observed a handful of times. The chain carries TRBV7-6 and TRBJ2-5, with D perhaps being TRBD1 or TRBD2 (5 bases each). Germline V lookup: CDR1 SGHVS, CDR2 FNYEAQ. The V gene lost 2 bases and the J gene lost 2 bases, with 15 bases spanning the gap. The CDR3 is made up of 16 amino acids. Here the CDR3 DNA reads TGTGCCAGCAGCTTAAGGGGTCGGGGAGCACAAGAGACCCAGTACTTC. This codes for CASSLRGRGAQETQYF.

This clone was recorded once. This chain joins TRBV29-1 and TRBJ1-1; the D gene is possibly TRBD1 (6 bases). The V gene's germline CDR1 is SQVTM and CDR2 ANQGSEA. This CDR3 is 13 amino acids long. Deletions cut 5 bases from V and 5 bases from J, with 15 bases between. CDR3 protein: CSVSQGGKTEAFF. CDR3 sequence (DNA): TGCAGCGTTTCACAGGGAGGAAAAACTGAAGCTTTCTTT.

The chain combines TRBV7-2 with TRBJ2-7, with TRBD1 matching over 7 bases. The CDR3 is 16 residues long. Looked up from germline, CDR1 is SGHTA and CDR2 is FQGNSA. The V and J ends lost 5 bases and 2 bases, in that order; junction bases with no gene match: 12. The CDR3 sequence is CASSLRVDRVTYEQYF. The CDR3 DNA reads TGTGCCAGCAGCCTCCGCGTTGACAGGGTCACCTACGAGCAGTACTTC.

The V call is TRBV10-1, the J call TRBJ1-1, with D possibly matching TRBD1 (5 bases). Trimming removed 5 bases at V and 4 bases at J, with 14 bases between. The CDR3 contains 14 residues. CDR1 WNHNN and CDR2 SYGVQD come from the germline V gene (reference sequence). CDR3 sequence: CASSQGLDGTEAFF. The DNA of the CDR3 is TGCGCCAGCAGTCAGGGACTCGACGGCACTGAAGCTTTCTTT.

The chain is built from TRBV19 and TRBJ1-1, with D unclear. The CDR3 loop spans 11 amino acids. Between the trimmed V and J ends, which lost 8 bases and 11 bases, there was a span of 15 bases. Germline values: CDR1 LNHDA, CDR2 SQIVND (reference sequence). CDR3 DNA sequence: TGTGCCAGTGAGGTCGCGGGTTGGGCTTTCTTT. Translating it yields CASEVAGWAFF.

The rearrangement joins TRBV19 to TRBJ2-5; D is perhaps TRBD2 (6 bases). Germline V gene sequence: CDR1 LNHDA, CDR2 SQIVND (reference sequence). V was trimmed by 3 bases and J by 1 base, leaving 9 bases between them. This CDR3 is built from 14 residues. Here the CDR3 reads CASSIRDFQETQYF. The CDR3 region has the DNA TGTGCCAGTAGTATCCGGGACTTCCAAGAGACCCAGTACTTC.

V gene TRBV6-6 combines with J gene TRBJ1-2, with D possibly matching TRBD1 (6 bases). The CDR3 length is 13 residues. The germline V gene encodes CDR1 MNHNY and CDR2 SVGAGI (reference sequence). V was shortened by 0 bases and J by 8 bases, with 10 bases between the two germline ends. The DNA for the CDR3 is TGTGCCAGCAGTTACTCGGGGGCGAAGGGCTACACCTTC. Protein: CASSYSGAKGYTF.

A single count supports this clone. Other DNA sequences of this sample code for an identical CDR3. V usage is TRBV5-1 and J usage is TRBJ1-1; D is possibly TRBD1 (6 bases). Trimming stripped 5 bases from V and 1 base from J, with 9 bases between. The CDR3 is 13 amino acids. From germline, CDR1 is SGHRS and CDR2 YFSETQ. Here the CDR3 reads CASSRQENTEAFF. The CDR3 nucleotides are TGCGCCAGCAGTAGACAGGAGAACACTGAAGCTTTCTTT.

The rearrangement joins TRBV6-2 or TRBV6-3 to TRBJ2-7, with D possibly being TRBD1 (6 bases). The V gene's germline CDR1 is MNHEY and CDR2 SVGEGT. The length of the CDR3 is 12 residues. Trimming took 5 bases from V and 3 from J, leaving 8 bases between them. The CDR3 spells CASSQQGYEQYF. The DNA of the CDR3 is TGTGCCAGCAGTCAACAGGGCTACGAGCAGTACTTC.

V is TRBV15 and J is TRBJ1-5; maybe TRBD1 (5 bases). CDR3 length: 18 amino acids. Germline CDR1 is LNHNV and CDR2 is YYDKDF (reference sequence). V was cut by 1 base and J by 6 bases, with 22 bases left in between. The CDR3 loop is CATSRGPGQGGESQPQHF. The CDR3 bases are TGTGCCACCAGCAGAGGACCAGGGCAGGGCGGGGAGAGTCAGCCCCAGCATTTT.

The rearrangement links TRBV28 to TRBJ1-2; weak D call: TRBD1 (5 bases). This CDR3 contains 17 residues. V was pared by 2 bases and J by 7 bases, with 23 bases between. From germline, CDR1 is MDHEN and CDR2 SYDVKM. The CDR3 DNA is TGTGCCAGCAGTTTAATCGGGGCAGGGACCCCTCCACCTGGCTACACCTTC. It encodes CASSLIGAGTPPPGYTF.

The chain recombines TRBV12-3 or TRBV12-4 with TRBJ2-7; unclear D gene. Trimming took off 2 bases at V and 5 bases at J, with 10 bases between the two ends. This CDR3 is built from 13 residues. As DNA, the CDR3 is TGTGCCAGCAGTTTAAACTCCCCCAACGAGCAGTACTTC. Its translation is CASSLNSPNEQYF.

As DNA, the CDR3 is TGTGCCAGCAGTATCACCAGGGAGCAGTTCTTC. Its translation is CASSITREQFF. The chain joins TRBV9 to TRBJ2-1; unclear D gene. This CDR3 has 11 residues. Germline loops: CDR1 SGDLS, CDR2 YYNGEE. V lost 5 bases and J lost 10, with 10 bases in between.

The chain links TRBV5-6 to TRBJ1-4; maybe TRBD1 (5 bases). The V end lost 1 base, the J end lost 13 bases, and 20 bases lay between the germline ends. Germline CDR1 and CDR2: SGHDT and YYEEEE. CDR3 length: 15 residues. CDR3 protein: CASSLRARGFSGLFF. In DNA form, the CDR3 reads TGTGCCAGCAGCTTGCGGGCTCGGGGGTTCAGTGGACTGTTTTTT.

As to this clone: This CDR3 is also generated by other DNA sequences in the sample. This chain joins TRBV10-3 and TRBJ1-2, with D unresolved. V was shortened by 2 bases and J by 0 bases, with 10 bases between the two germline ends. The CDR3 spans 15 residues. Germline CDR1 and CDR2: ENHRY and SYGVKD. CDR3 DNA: TGTGCCATCAGTGAGGGAGGCGAAGCTAACTATGGCTACACCTTC. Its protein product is CAISEGGEANYGYTF.

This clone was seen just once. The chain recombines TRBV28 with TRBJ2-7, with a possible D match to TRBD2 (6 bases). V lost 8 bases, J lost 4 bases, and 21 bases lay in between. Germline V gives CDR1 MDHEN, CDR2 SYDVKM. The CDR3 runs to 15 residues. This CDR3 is CASDNLWRGEYEQYF. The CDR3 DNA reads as TGTGCCAGCGACAACCTTTGGAGGGGAGAGTACGAGCAGTACTTC.

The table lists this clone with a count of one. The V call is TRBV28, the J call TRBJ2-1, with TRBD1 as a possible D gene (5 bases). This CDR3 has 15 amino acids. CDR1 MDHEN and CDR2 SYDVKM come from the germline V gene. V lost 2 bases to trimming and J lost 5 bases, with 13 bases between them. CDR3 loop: CASSLGQGFHNEQFF. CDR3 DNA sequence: TGTGCCAGCAGTTTAGGGCAGGGTTTCCACAATGAGCAGTTCTTC.

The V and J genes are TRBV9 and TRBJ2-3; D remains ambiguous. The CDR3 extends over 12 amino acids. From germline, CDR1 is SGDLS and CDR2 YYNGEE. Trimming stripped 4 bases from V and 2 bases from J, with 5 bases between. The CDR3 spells CASSPTTDTQYF. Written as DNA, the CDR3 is TGTGCCAGCAGCCCGACCACAGATACGCAGTATTTT.

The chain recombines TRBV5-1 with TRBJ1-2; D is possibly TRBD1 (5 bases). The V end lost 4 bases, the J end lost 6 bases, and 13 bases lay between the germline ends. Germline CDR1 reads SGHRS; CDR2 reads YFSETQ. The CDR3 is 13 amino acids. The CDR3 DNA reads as TGCGCCAGCAGCAATTGGTTAGGGGATGGCTACACCTTC. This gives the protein CASSNWLGDGYTF.

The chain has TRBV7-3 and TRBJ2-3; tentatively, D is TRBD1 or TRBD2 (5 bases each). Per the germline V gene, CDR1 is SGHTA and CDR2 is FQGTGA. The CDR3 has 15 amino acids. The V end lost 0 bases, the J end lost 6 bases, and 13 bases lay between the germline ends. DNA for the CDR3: TGTGCCAGCAGCTTAACAGCGGACCCAGGGGATACGCAGTATTTT. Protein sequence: CASSLTADPGDTQYF.

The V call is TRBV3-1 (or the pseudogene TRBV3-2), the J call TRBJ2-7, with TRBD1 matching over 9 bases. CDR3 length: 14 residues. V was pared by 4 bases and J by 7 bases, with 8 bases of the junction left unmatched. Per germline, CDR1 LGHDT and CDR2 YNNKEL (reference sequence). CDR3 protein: CASSPRDRAGEQYF. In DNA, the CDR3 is TGTGCCAGCAGCCCTCGGGACAGGGCGGGGGAGCAGTACTTC.

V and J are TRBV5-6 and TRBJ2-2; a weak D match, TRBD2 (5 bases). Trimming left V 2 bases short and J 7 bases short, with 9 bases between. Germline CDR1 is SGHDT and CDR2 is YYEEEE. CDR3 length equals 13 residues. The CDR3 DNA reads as TGTGCCAGCAGCTTAACGGGAAGCGGGGAGCTGTTTTTT. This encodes CASSLTGSGELFF.

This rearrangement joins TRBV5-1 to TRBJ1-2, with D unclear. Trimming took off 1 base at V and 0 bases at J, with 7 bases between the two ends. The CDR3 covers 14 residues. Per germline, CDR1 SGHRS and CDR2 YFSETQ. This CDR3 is CASSLSPTNYGYTF. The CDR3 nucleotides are TGCGCCAGCAGCTTGTCTCCGACTAACTATGGCTACACCTTC.

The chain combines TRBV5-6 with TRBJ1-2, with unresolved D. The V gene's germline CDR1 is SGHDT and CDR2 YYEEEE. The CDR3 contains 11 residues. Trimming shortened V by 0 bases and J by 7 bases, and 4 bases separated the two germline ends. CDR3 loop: CASSLGGGYTF. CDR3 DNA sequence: TGTGCCAGCAGCTTGGGGGGTGGCTACACCTTC.

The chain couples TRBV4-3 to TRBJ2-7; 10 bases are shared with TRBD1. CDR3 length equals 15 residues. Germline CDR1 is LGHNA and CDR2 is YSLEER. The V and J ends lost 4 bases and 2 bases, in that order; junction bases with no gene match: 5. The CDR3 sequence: CASSPGTGEPYEQYF. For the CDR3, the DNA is TGCGCCAGCAGCCCAGGGACAGGGGAGCCCTACGAGCAGTACTTC.

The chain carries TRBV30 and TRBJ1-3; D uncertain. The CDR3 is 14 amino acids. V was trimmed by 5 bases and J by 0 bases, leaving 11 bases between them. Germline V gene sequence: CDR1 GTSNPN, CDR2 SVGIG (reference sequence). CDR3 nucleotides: TGTGCCTGGGGGATGTTATTCTCTGGAAACACCATATATTTT. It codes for CAWGMLFSGNTIYF. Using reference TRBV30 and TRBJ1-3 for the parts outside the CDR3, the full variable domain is SQTIHQWPATLVQPVGSPLSLECTVEGTSNPNLYWYRQAAGRGLQLLFYSVGIGQISSEVPQNLSASRPQDRQFILSSKKLLLSDSGFYLCAWGMLFSGNTIYFGEGSWLTVV.

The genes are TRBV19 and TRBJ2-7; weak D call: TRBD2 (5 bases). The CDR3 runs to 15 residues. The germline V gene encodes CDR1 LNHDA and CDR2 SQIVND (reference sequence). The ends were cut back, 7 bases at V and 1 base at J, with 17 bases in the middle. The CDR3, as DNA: TGTGCCAGTAAAGAGGGTCTCTGGGGATCCTACGAGCAGTACTTC. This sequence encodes CASKEGLWGSYEQYF.

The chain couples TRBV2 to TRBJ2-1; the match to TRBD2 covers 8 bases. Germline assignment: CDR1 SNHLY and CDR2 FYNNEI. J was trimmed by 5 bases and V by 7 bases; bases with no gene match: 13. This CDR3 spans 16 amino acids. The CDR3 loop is CASTFLGSGANNEQFF. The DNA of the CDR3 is TGTGCCAGCACCTTTCTGGGTAGCGGGGCTAACAATGAGCAGTTCTTC.